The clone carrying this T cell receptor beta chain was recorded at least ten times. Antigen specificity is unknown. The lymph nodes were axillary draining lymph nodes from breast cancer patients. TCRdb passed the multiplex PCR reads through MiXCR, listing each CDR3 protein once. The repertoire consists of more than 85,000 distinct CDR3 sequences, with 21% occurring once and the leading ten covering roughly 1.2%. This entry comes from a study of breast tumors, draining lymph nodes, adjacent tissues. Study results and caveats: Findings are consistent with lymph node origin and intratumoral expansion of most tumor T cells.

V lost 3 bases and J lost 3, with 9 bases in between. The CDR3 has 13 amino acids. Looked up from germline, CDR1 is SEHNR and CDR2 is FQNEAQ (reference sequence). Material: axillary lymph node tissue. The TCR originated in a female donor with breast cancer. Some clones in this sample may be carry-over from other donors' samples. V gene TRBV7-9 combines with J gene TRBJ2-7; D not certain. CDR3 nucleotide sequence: TGTGCCAGCAGCTTTGGGTCAGGCTACGAGCAGTACTTC. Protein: CASSFGSGYEQYF.